The rows below give T cell receptor beta chains drawn from one sample of a study of PD-1 blockade in classical Hodgkin lymphoma. The table came from immunoSEQ multiplex PCR; TCRdb's copy has only in-frame clones and leaves some out. Among approximately 89,000 clones listed, 83% were seen once. This specimen consisted of peripheral blood mononuclear cells (PBMCs), obtained before the fourth cycle of nivolumab. The receptor source for this set is a human donor with classical Hodgkin lymphoma. Each CDR3 is given with its conserved first and last residue.

TRBV5-1	TRBJ1-1	CASSLVGTVNTEAFF
TRBV12-5	TRBJ1-1	CASGFGVNTEAFF
TRBV28	TRBJ1-2	CASSLGTETYGYTF
TRBV10-3	TRBJ2-2	CASKGQNTGELFF
TRBV7-2	TRBJ2-4	CASSLAGKNIQYF
TRBV28	TRBJ1-1	CASSVTGANTEAFF
TRBV5-1	TRBJ2-7	CASSPGTGFNEQYF
TRBV5-1	TRBJ2-5	CASSPSWAGQETQYF
TRBV5-1	TRBJ2-7	CASSSGGYEQYF
TRBV5-1	TRBJ2-7	CASSLRTSDYEQYF
TRBV4-1	TRBJ2-1	CASSLQGASVNEQFF
TRBV21-1	TRBJ2-3	CASSKDLQTGIWTDTQYF
TRBV6-5	TRBJ2-5	CASSSPRGTEETQYF
TRBV2	TRBJ1-5	CASSGQDNQPQHF
TRBV28	TRBJ1-3	CASSFGGADSGNTIYF
TRBV6-5	TRBJ2-5	CASSRAGGIETQYF
TRBV6-1	TRBJ1-3	CASIVGNTIYF
TRBV7-2	TRBJ2-2	CASSARAVGNTGELFF
TRBV5-1	TRBJ2-1	CASSLEGGGYNEQFF
TRBV6-5	TRBJ1-1	CASRYGSSMNTEAFF
TRBV18	TRBJ2-2	CASSPPQGGANTGELFF
TRBV10-3	TRBJ2-7	CAISELGTGSEQYF
TRBV9	TRBJ2-1	CASSVDPSGSEQFF
TRBV5-5	TRBJ2-3	CASSLDGSTDTQYF
TRBV6-5	TRBJ2-3	CASSYGAGERDTQYF
TRBV10-3	TRBJ2-7	CAISGTSVPGDEQYF
TRBV9	TRBJ2-2	CASSLSEGAHANTGELFF
TRBV9	TRBJ1-3	CASSASGQGAAGNTIYF
TRBV20-1	TRBJ1-1	CSARFTEAFF
TRBV6-5	TRBJ2-3	CASSRSGGDTQYF
TRBV30	TRBJ1-3	CAWSVLTGAGTIYF
TRBV11-2	TRBJ2-7	CASSLGRGPPYEQYF
TRBV11-3	TRBJ2-3	CASSPSYASGASTDTQYF
TRBV18	TRBJ2-2	CASSRVNPGTGANTGELFF
TRBV14	TRBJ2-5	CASSRRGVQETQYF
TRBV7-9	TRBJ2-5	CASSFETGGAETQYF
TRBV2	TRBJ1-1	CASSERGGNTEAFF
TRBV29-1	TRBJ2-5	CSVAKAGTAQETQYF
TRBV18	TRBJ1-5	CASSADRVRQPQHF
TRBV19	TRBJ2-1	CASSTSGVSNEQFF
TRBV7-8	TRBJ1-1	CASSPDRFRPGNNEAFF
TRBV30	TRBJ2-3	CAWSVQTGWGNTQYF
TRBV28	TRBJ1-1	CASSYRGRAEAFF
TRBV4-1	TRBJ1-1	CASSWSRAVGGNTEAFF
TRBV6-5	TRBJ2-2	CATSGVTGELFF
TRBV19	TRBJ2-7	CASITEGSSSYEQYF
TRBV4-1	TRBJ2-7	CASSQDIQLDYEQYF
TRBV30	TRBJ2-2	CAWSTSGYTGELFF